This T cell receptor beta chain was captured by sequencing in a study of blood T cell repertoires in COVID-19. Whole-study context: Sources were T cells, B-cell-depleted T cells, or PBMCs; the material itself was cDNA or gDNA.

How the authors handled the data: From reference gene primer amplification, estimates of nucleated cell counts were derived. Clones were sequenced by immunoSEQ multiplex PCR, and TCRdb holds only the in-frame ones, with some missing. That table is the source of V, J and clone size, and D and trimming were worked out from the DNA. Here the sample spans around 250,000 clones, roughly 84% being singletons. This CDR3 has 16 residues. V was pared by 2 bases and J by 0 bases, with 6 bases of the junction left unmatched. The V gene's germline CDR1 is MNHEY and CDR2 SVGEGT. Sequenced input: peripheral blood. This receptor was identified in a young woman with acute or convalescent COVID-19. The rearrangement joins TRBV6-2 or TRBV6-3 to TRBJ1-2; 7 nucleotides agree with TRBD1. The DNA of the CDR3 is TGTGCCAGCAGTTACCCACCGGGACAGACTAACTATGGCTACACCTTC. It specifies CASSYPPGQTNYGYTF.